The T cell receptor (beta chain) described here comes from a study of T-cell reconstitution after alpha-beta-depleted transplantation in children. TCRbeta library preparation incorporated unique molecular identifiers. TCRdb itself ran the PCR reads through MiXCR, one entry per CDR3 protein. The data hold roughly 350,000 distinct CDR3 sequences, with about 9.4% observed a single time. The CDR3 extends over 16 amino acids. V lost 1 base and J 2 bases, leaving 12 bases between the germline ends. The sequencing here drew on PBMCs from the stem cell graft donor, taken from the stem cell graft. This TCR was sampled from a human donor who donated a stem cell graft to a child with acute lymphoblastic leukemia. The chain is built from TRBV12-3 or TRBV12-4 and TRBJ1-5, with D uncertain. The CDR3 here is CASSLVGRAGNQPQHF. As DNA, the CDR3 is TGTGCCAGCAGTTTAGTCGGGAGAGCCGGCAATCAGCCCCAGCATTTT.